What follows describes a single T cell receptor (beta chain). Its antigen is still unknown. Method: immunoSEQ multiplex PCR; TCRdb's copy keeps in-frame clones and lacks some. The data show about 130,000 clones, approximately 92% seen once. This entry comes from a study of T cell responses to AZD1222 COVID-19 vaccine. The CDR3 loop spans 14 amino acids. The junction had 3 bases not matched to a gene; V was cut back by 1 base and J by 10 bases. The germline CDR1 and CDR2 sequences are SEHNR and FQNEAQ (reference sequence). Study-wide results and limits: Vaccine-related CD4 TCRs covered spike, predominating at 160-218 and 743-854.

The V gene is TRBV7-9, the J gene TRBJ1-6; TRBD1 matches at 8 bases. This sequence was found in an adult who received the AZD1222 COVID-19 vaccine. Specimen: peripheral blood, collected 28 days after the second AZD1222 dose. For the CDR3, the DNA is TGTGCCAGCAGCTTAGGGACAGGGTTCTCACCCCTCCACTTT. Its translation is CASSLGTGFSPLHF.